The clone carrying this T cell receptor beta chain was recorded only once. The sample belongs to a study of blood T cell repertoires in COVID-19. CDR3 size: 15 residues. V shed 0 bases and J shed 8 bases, with 16 bases lying between them. Germline CDR1 LGHNA, CDR2 YSLEER. Original analysis: From reference gene primer amplification, estimates of nucleated cell counts were derived. The table came from immunoSEQ multiplex PCR; TCRdb's copy has only in-frame clones and leaves some out. For V, J and clone size, that table is used; D and trimming come from the DNA. Of hundreds of thousands of clones in the sample, 80% to 90% were seen once.

This TCR derives from a woman aged 40-49 years with acute COVID-19. The V gene is TRBV4-3, the J gene TRBJ1-2, with a tentative D call TRBD1 (5 bases). The sample was PBMCs or T cells enriched from blood (not recorded which). The CDR3: CASSQEMVTRGGYTF. The CDR3 region has the DNA TGCGCCAGCAGCCAAGAGATGGTCACCCGGGGGGGCTACACCTTC.